One and the same sample provided the 20 T cell receptor beta chains below, sequenced in a study of vaccination and CD4 T cells after COVID-19. Treatment of the sample: roughly ten-day PBMC culture with coronavirus spike peptide pools or control peptides (ViraFEST assay). CD4+ T cells that came from the unexposed donor were collected before the COVID-19 pandemic (2011-2018). Researchers used the Oncomine TCR Beta short-read assay to sequence DNA from cultured CD4+ T cells. Each CDR3 protein gets one entry after TCRdb re-called the PCR reads with MiXCR. The sample contains a few hundred distinct CDR3 sequences, over 15% of which appear only once. No antigen has been assigned to these receptors. The specimen sequenced was CD4+ T cells from blood, cultured in vitro. Source of these receptors: a human donor in good health.

In its sample, this clonotype is large (0.1 to 1%). The chain combines TRBV6-2 or TRBV6-3 with TRBJ1-1; 7 bases fit TRBD1. V trimming: 6 bases; J trimming: 1 base; junction bases outside the gene matches: 2. Germline CDR1 and CDR2: MNHEY and SVGEGT. CDR3 length equals 13 residues. In DNA form, the CDR3 reads TGTGCCAGCAGACAGGGGCCGAACACTGAAGCTTTCTTT. It encodes CASRQGPNTEAFF.

About this clonotype: This is likely a read error, given that the CDR3 carries no conserved phenylalanine or tryptophan at its end. The DNA is omitted, as the CDR3 cannot be located on it reliably, and the CDR3 follows TCRdb's listing. CDR3 protein: CAIPGTSGANERFL. The chain combines TRBV2 with TRBJ2-1; no DNA check was done on the table's D call, TRBD2. Germline V gene sequence: CDR1 SNHLY, CDR2 FYNNEI. With termini counted, the CDR3 has 14 amino acids.

This chain links TRBV28 with TRBJ1-5; D is unclear. The CDR3 is 14 amino acids. Germline CDR1 and CDR2: MDHEN and SYDVKM. V dropped 5 bases and J dropped 3 bases, with 11 bases sitting between them. The CDR3 nucleotides are TGTGCCAGCAGTAGAACAGTCTACAATCAGCCCCAGCATTTT. The encoded protein is CASSRTVYNQPQHF.

The chain employs TRBV5-1 and TRBJ1-1, with a tentative D call TRBD1 (5 bases). The CDR3 consists of 14 residues. Germline V gene lookup returns CDR1 SGHRS and CDR2 YFSETQ. V was pared by 0 bases and J by 4 bases, with 10 bases between. CDR3 DNA sequence: TGCGCCAGCAGCTTGGGGGGGGATTCCACTGAAGCTTTCTTT. Protein: CASSLGGDSTEAFF.

By share, this clonotype counts as medium-sized. The chain carries TRBV20-1 and TRBJ1-3; the D is unclear. The CDR3 extends over 12 amino acids. From germline, CDR1 is DFQATT and CDR2 SNEGSKA (reference sequence). Between the trimmed V and J ends, which lost 6 bases and 2 bases, there was a span of 8 bases. In DNA, the CDR3 is TGCAGTGCAACGGTGACTGGAAACACCATATATTTT. The encoded protein is CSATVTGNTIYF.

The V call is TRBV4-1, the J call TRBJ2-3; D not certain. Germline loops: CDR1 MGHRA, CDR2 YSYEKL. The CDR3 contains 15 residues. V was pared by 0 bases and J by 2 bases, with 9 bases between. In DNA form, the CDR3 reads TGCGCCAGCAGCCAAGAAGGGCTACCCACAGATACGCAGTATTTT. Translated: CASSQEGLPTDTQYF.

With regard to this clonotype: The CDR3 does not close with the conserved phenylalanine or tryptophan, likely indicating a read error. The genes are TRBV19 and TRBJ2-1; D may be TRBD2 (6 bases). CDR3 length equals 12 residues. Trimming shortened V by 7 bases and J by 8 bases, and 12 bases separated the two germline ends. Germline CDR1 reads LNHDA; CDR2 reads SQIVND (reference sequence). In nucleotides, the CDR3 is TGTGCCAGTAAAGGGGCGGGGTATGAGCAGTTCCTC. This encodes CASKGAGYEQFL.

Sample share makes this clonotype medium-sized. The V and J genes are TRBV4-3 and TRBJ1-6, with unresolved D. The CDR3 spans 16 residues. Per the germline V gene, CDR1 is LGHNA and CDR2 is YSLEER. V shed 4 bases and J shed 9 bases, with 19 bases lying between them. The CDR3 region is CASSLRVADRGSPLHF. CDR3 in DNA: TGCGCCAGCAGCCTGAGGGTTGCAGATCGTGGTTCACCCCTCCACTTT.

This clonotype occurred a few times. The rearrangement joins TRBV14 to TRBJ2-7, with TRBD1 matching over 7 bases. Germline V CDR1 and CDR2: SGHDN, FVKESK. V gave up 3 bases and J gave up 2 bases; unmatched junction bases: 7. This CDR3 comprises 15 residues. DNA for the CDR3: TGTGCCAGCAGCCATTCCGGGACAGCTCCCTACGAGCAGTACTTC. Amino acid sequence: CASSHSGTAPYEQYF.

This clonotype is judged medium-sized (0.01 to 0.1%). The V call is TRBV6-2 or TRBV6-3, the J call TRBJ1-5; TRBD1 might be the D (5 bases). The ends were cut back, 5 bases at V and 2 bases at J, with 19 bases in the middle. CDR3 size: 17 residues. The germline CDR1 and CDR2 sequences are MNHEY and SVGEGT. CDR3 DNA sequence: TGTGCCAGCAGTCGACCCACCAGGGCCGCGGGCAATCAGCCCCAGCATTTT. This gives the protein CASSRPTRAAGNQPQHF.

By sample share, this clonotype is medium-sized (0.01 to 0.1%). The rearrangement links TRBV25-1 to TRBJ2-6, with 9 bases that match TRBD1. The CDR3 runs 17 residues. Per the germline V gene, CDR1 is MGHDK and CDR2 is SYGVNS. V lost 4 bases, J lost 0 bases, and 4 bases stayed unmatched. This chain's CDR3 is CASSVGQGSSGANVLTF. The CDR3 DNA sequence: TGTGCCAGCAGTGTAGGACAGGGGAGCTCTGGGGCCAACGTCCTGACTTTC. Complete variable domain (other parts from reference TRBV25-1 and TRBJ2-6): EADIYQTPRYLVIGTGKKITLECSQTMGHDKMYWYQQDPGMELHLIHYSYGVNSTEKGDLSSESTVSRIRTEHFPLTLESARPSHTSQYLCASSVGQGSSGANVLTFGAGSRLTVL.

By share, this clonotype counts as medium-sized. J is TRBJ2-5 and V is TRBV5-1; 7 bases match TRBD2. V dropped 3 bases and J dropped 2; count of bases not matched to a gene: 10. The CDR3 totals 16 residues. Germline-derived CDR1 and CDR2 are SGHRS and YFSETQ. The CDR3 loop reads CASSWGGLALQETQYF. The CDR3 DNA reads as TGCGCCAGCAGCTGGGGGGGATTAGCGTTACAAGAGACCCAGTACTTC.

This clonotype occurred a few times. The chain uses TRBV18 and TRBJ2-7; 7 positions agree with TRBD1. CDR3 length equals 16 residues. Germline assignment: CDR1 KGHSH and CDR2 LQKENI. With V trimmed by 4 bases and J by 0 bases, 9 bases remained unmatched. CDR3 protein: CASSRIFGTDSYEQYF. The CDR3 DNA reads as TGTGCCAGCTCACGCATCTTCGGGACAGACTCCTACGAGCAGTACTTC.

This clonotype is large by share. Here the CDR3 reads CASSPGTGGVYQPQHF. Written as DNA, the CDR3 is TGTGCCAGCAGTCCCGGGACAGGGGGAGTCTATCAGCCCCAGCATTTT. The chain uses TRBV6-1 and TRBJ1-5; 11 nucleotides align to TRBD1. This CDR3 has 16 residues. Germline CDR1 is MNHNS and CDR2 is SASEGT. J was trimmed by 5 bases and V by 5 bases; bases with no gene match: 8.

The V and J genes are TRBV9 and TRBJ2-3; D possibly matches TRBD1 or TRBD2 (5 bases each). Germline V CDR1 and CDR2: SGDLS, YYNGEE. This CDR3 has 16 residues. V shed 3 bases and J shed 4 bases, with 18 bases lying between them. In DNA form, the CDR3 reads TGTGCCAGCAGCGCCTACGGGACCCAAGAGGCAGATACGCAGTATTTT. Encoded protein: CASSAYGTQEADTQYF.

J is TRBJ2-7 and V is TRBV12-3 or TRBV12-4, with D unresolved. There are 11 residues in the CDR3. Between the trimmed V and J ends, which lost 5 bases and 3 bases, there was a span of 5 bases. The CDR3 is CASSRLYEQYF. The CDR3 nucleotides are TGTGCCAGCAGTCGGCTCTACGAGCAGTACTTC.

V is TRBV7-3 and J is TRBJ1-1; a possible D gene is TRBD1 (6 bases). Trimming pared 1 base from V and 4 bases from J, leaving 16 bases between. The CDR3 is 16 amino acids. CDR1 SGHTA and CDR2 FQGTGA come from the germline V gene. The CDR3 DNA sequence: TGTGCCAGCAGCTTAAAGGGGGGTCGGAGGAGCACTGAAGCTTTCTTT. The encoded protein is CASSLKGGRRSTEAFF.

This clonotype was seen only a few times. This chain connects TRBV6-4 to TRBJ1-1; TRBD1 agrees at 7 bases. Germline assignment: CDR1 MRHNA and CDR2 SNTAGT. The junction had 12 bases not matched to a gene; V was cut back by 5 bases and J by 0 bases. The length of the CDR3 is 17 residues. The CDR3 sequence is CASSPPTGFHLNTEAFF. CDR3 bases: TGTGCCAGCAGTCCTCCGACAGGGTTTCATCTGAACACTGAAGCTTTCTTT.

By share of the sample, this clonotype is medium-sized. V gene TRBV6-8 combines with J gene TRBJ2-1; 11 nucleotides match TRBD2. J lost 6 bases, V lost 2 bases, and 15 bases had no gene match. The CDR3 contains 19 residues. CDR1 and CDR2 (germline): MNHGY, SAAAGT. CDR3 nucleotides: TGTGCCAGCAGTTACGTGAATAGCGGGAGGGTTTCTGGGCCCAATGAGCAGTTCTTC. Its translation is CASSYVNSGRVSGPNEQFF.

By share of the sample, this clonotype is large. The chain joins TRBV20-1 to TRBJ2-4; TRBD1 matches at 9 bases. CDR3 size: 14 residues. V dropped 6 bases and J dropped 0; count of bases not matched to a gene: 3. Germline CDR1 DFQATT, CDR2 SNEGSKA (reference sequence). The CDR3 sequence: CSANRGLAKNIQYF. CDR3 sequence (DNA): TGCAGTGCAAACAGGGGGCTAGCCAAAAACATTCAGTACTTC.